This T cell receptor beta chain was captured by sequencing in a study of T cells in Graves' hyperthyroidism and ophthalmopathy. Turning to the study itself: Sampling of peripheral blood happened at initial diagnosis, prior to any treatment.

Stability of Graves' hyperthyroidism was defined as absent ophthalmopathy progression within 18 months. Recently diagnosed hyperthyroidism of less than 2 months' duration affected patients aged 18 to 65. Template material for amplifying TCR beta CDR3 regions consisted of RNA transcripts. First-round RT-PCR targeting the TCR CDR3 was performed with the HTBI primer set. TCRdb itself ran the multiplex PCR reads through MiXCR, one entry per CDR3 protein. The table includes 700,000 to 850,000 distinct CDR3 sequences, around 40% detected once. This clonotype was detected a few times. Material: blood. This receptor was taken from a woman between 40 and 50 years old with Graves' hyperthyroidism.

The CDR3, as DNA: TGTGCCAGTAGTGTTTCGCCCCGGAGCAATCAGCCCCAGCATTTT. Protein sequence: CASSVSPRSNQPQHF. This sequence joins TRBV19 and TRBJ1-5, with no clear D. Germline V gene lookup returns CDR1 LNHDA and CDR2 SQIVND (reference sequence). This CDR3 is 15 amino acids long. V lost 5 bases and J 1 base, leaving 12 bases between the germline ends.